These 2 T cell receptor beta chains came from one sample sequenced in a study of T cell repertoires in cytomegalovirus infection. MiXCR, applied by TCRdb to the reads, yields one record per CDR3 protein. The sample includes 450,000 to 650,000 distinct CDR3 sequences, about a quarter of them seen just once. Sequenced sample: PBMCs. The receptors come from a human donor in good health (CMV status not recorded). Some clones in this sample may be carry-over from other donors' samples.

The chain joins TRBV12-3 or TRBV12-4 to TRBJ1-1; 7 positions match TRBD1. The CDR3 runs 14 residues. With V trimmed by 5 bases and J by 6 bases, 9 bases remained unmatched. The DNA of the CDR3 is TGTGCCAGCAGTCCCTCGGAGGGGGCATCTGAAGCTTTCTTT. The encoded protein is CASSPSEGASEAFF.

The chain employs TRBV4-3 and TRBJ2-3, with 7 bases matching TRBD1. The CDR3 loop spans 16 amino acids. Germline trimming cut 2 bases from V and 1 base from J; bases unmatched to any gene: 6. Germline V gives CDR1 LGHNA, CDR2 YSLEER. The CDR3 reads CASSQTGTARTDTQYF. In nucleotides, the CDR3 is TGCGCCAGCAGCCAAACCGGGACAGCTCGCACAGATACGCAGTATTTT.